This T cell receptor (beta chain) was recovered during a study of blood T cell repertoires in COVID-19 (dated by TCRdb to 2019 to 2021). Describing the broader study: For ImmuneRACE Cohort 3, a participant was defined as recovered based on two consecutive negative NP/OP PCR tests, clearance by a healthcare professional, or resolution of symptoms. Collaborator samples came from the United States, Italy and Spain and covered acute and convalescent phases of COVID-19. The material from the prospective study consisted of cDNA or gDNA derived from T cells, B-cell-depleted T cells, or PBMCs. Subjects who had been exposed to COVID-19, were actively infected with it, or had recovered from it provided the deeply sampled blood TCRbeta repertoires that made up the dataset. The repertoires were released in a freely available public database intended as a resource for research on the immune response to SARS-CoV-2. The samples were drawn from two sources: the first 160 participants of the ongoing ImmuneRACE study, and 1,000 to 1,500 subjects contributed by 6 global collaborators. The sample metadata nearly always contained a de-identified subject ID, COVID-19 status, age in years and sex. HLA class I and class II types, where available, came from metadata supplied by the sample provider rather than from assay-based typing.

Participants in the prospective study were aged about 18 to 95 years, lived in about two dozen United States geographic areas, and enrolled through a virtual design. To assign participants to cohorts, the prospective study relied on clinical history that participants themselves reported in a screening survey and a study questionnaire. Mobile phlebotomists in the prospective study collected whole blood, serum and a nasopharyngeal or oropharyngeal swab from every participant. Prospective study participants could optionally give additional blood draws and questionnaires over an approximately two-month period. Blood samples from the prospective study were shipped frozen or at room temperature prior to DNA extraction. The research as a whole found: Clinical and demographic metadata were provided uncurated, with the amount varying by source and participant.

As to this clone: The antigen this receptor binds is unknown. Base qualities are not recorded, but no much larger clone differs from it by a single base.

The immunoSEQ Assay, a bias-controlled multiplex PCR, was used to amplify TCRbeta CDR3 regions from genomic DNA. As for the authors' bioinformatics: The number of nucleated cells in each sample was estimated by amplification of reference gene primers within the assay. To quantify the absolute abundance of each unique TCRbeta CDR3 rearrangement, sequence reads were collapsed and filtered. Productive Simpson clonality was computed per sample as the square root of Simpson's diversity index over productive rearrangements. TCRdb carries this immuneACCESS record with in-frame sequences only. Its versions omit some clonotypes, under half of them owing to an unresolved V gene in the studies checked, with the rest unexplained. That table is the source of V, J and clone size, and D and trimming were worked out from the DNA. The sample has a few hundred thousand clones on record, about 89% of them singletons. Approximately 1.9% of the sample is held by the ten biggest clonotypes.

CDR3 length: 15 amino acids, cysteine to phenylalanine. Only the CDR3 part of the read is kept: 45 bases, read in frame from the first base. The V and J ends are trimmed by 7 bases and 0 bases, leaving 14 bases between them. CDR1 and CDR2 are drawn from the germline V gene: MGHDK, SYGVNS. The V and J segments used are TRBV25-1 and TRBJ2-3; tentative D gene TRBD1, with 5 bases matching. This TCR was recovered from a man between 40 and 49 years old in a cohort exposed to, infected with or recovered from COVID-19 (not recorded which). Sequencing was done on a sample of PBMCs or T cells enriched from blood (not recorded which). In nucleotides, the sequence is TGTGCCAGCAAGAAACAGGACGCTAGCACAGATACGCAGTATTTT. It translates to CASKKQDASTDTQYF. Beyond the CDR3, the reference TRBV25-1 and TRBJ2-3 genes provide the residues; the full variable domain reads: EADIYQTPRYLVIGTGKKITLECSQTMGHDKMYWYQQDPGMELHLIHYSYGVNSTEKGDLSSESTVSRIRTEHFPLTLESARPSHTSQYLCASKKQDASTDTQYFGPGTRLTVL.